This T cell receptor (beta chain) came from a study of T cells in localized non-small cell lung cancer. Germline-derived CDR1 and CDR2 are SGHVS and FNYEAQ. CDR3 length: 17 residues. Trimming at V came to 5 bases and at J to 3 bases, leaving 16 bases not matched to a gene. This table comes from immunoSEQ multiplex PCR, and its TCRdb copy is limited to in-frame clones, with some not included. The data hold roughly 89,000 clones, with about nine tenths observed a single time. In regard to this clone: No antigen is known for it.

Regarding the study as a whole: For the top 100 tumor clones, a median roughly 56 also appeared in adjacent lung.

This specimen consisted of PBMCs, obtained before any cancer treatment. The sequence came from a woman aged 35-75 years with stage II squamous cell lung carcinoma. V is TRBV7-6 and J is TRBJ2-7, with TRBD2 identical over 7 bases. The CDR3 reads CASSPRRGSGQDYEQYF. Here the CDR3 DNA reads TGTGCCAGCAGCCCGAGGCGGGGGTCAGGGCAAGACTACGAGCAGTACTTC.